This T cell receptor beta chain was recovered during a study of T cell responses to AZD1222 COVID-19 vaccine. This clone was picked up one time. Its antigen remains unidentified. This CDR3 spans 15 amino acids. Germline CDR1 and CDR2: LGHDT and YNNKEL (reference sequence). Trimming took 1 base from V and 7 from J, leaving 11 bases between them. The study, taken as a whole, reports: Donors, mostly white British, included more females; clonal diversity was possibly underestimated.

The assay was immunoSEQ multiplex PCR, and TCRdb's table has in-frame clones only and misses some. Here the sample spans about 140,000 clones, about 88% being singletons. The starting material was peripheral blood, obtained 28 days after the second AZD1222 dose. The source of this sequence is an adult who received the AZD1222 COVID-19 vaccine. V is TRBV3-1 (or the pseudogene TRBV3-2) and J is TRBJ1-6; no clear D. CDR3 protein: CASSQGVGSNSPLHF. The CDR3 region has the DNA TGTGCCAGCAGCCAAGGGGTGGGTTCGAATTCACCCCTCCACTTT.